The sequence of this T cell receptor (beta chain) was determined in a study of blood T cells in healthy people across ages. Across the whole study: Roughly one uniquely barcoded beta molecule per two T cells was captured.

A remark on this clonotype: Its antigen is currently unknown.

General study points: Diversity estimates from one million T cells were considered underestimates. There were more naive CD4+ cells and higher diversity in long-lived donors than in aged donors.

Alongside a J-beta primer mix, a sample-barcoded 5' primer served in a second PCR lasting roughly 7 to 12 cycles. Each of the samples gave a minimum of 3 million paired-end reads that contained CDR3. One entry per CDR3 protein results from TCRdb running MiXCR on the 5' RACE reads. The data hold fewer than 950,000 distinct CDR3 sequences, with about 53% observed a single time. The germline CDR1 and CDR2 sequences are MDHEN and SYDVKM. The CDR3 runs to 15 residues. V dropped 5 bases and J dropped 8; count of bases not matched to a gene: 12. Source material: blood. This clonotype was obtained from a man older than 75 in good health. V and J are TRBV28 and TRBJ2-1, with 7 nucleotides matching TRBD2. The DNA of the CDR3 is TGTGCCAGCAGTCCCCTAGGACTAGTTAGGGATGAGCAGTTCTTC. This translates into CASSPLGLVRDEQFF.